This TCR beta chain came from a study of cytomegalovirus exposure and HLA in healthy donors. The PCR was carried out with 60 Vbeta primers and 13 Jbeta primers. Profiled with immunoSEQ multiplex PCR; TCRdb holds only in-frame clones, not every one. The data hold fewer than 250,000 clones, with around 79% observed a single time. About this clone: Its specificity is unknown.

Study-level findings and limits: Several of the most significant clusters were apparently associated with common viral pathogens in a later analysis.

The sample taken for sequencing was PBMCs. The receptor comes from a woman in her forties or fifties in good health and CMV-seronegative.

The DNA for the CDR3 is TGTGCCAGCAGCGTTATAGGGACACAGGGTACGCAGTATTTT. This sequence encodes CASSVIGTQGTQYF. The rearrangement links TRBV5-6 to TRBJ2-3, with a tentative D call TRBD1 (6 bases). Trimming left V 4 bases short and J 8 bases short, with 17 bases between. This CDR3 region has 14 residues. The germline V gene encodes CDR1 SGHDT and CDR2 YYEEEE.